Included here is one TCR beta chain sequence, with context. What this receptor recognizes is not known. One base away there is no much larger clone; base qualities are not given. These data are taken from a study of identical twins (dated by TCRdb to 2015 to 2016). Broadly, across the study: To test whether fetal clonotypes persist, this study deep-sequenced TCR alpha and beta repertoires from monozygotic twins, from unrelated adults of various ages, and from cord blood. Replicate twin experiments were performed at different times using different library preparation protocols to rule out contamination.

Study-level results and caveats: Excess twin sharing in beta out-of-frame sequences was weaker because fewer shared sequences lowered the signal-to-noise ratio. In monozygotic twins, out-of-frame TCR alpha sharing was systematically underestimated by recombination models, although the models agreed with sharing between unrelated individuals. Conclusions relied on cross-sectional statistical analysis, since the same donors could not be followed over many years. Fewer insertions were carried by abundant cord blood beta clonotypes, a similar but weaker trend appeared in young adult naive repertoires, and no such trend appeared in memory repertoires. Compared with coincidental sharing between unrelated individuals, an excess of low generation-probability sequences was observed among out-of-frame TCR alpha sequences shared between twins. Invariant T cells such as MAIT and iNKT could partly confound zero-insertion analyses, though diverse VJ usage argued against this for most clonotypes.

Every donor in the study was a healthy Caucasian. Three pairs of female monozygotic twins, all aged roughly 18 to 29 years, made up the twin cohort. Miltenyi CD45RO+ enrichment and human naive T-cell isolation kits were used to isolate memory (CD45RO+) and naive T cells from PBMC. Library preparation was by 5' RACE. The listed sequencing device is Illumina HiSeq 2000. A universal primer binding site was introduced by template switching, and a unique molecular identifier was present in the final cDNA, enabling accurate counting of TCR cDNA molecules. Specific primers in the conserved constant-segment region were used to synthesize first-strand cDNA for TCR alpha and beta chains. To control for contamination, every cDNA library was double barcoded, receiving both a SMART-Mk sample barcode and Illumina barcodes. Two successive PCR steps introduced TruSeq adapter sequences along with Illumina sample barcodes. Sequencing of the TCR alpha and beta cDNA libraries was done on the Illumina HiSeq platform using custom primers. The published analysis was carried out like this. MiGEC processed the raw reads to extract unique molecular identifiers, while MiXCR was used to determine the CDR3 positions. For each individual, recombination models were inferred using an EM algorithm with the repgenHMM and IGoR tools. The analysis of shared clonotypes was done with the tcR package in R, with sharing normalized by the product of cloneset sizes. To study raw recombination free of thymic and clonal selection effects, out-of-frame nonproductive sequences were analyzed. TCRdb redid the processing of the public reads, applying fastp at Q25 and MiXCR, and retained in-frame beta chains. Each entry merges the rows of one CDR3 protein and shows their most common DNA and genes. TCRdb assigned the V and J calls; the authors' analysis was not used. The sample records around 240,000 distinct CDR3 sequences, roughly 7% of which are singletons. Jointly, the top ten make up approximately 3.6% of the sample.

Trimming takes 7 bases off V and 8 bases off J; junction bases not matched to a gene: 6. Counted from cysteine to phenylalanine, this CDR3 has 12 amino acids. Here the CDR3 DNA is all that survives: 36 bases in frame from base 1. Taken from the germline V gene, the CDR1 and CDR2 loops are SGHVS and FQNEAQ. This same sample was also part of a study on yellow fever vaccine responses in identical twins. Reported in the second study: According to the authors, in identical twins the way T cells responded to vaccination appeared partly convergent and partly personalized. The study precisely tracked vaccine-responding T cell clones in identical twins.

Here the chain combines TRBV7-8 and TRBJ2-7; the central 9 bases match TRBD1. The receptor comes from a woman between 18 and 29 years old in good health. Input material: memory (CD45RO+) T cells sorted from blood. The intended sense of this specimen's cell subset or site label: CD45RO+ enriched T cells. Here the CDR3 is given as CASNQQGAKQYF. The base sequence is TGTGCCAGCAATCAACAGGGGGCTAAGCAGTACTTC.